Shown below are 5 T cell receptor beta chains from a single sample sequenced in a study of T-cell reconstitution after alpha-beta-depleted transplantation in children. Preparation of the TCRbeta library involved a method that used unique molecular identifiers. TCRdb passed the PCR reads through MiXCR, listing each CDR3 protein once. The sample has 70,000 to 95,000 distinct CDR3 sequences, roughly an eighth seen once. The starting material was PBMCs from the stem cell graft donor, obtained from the stem cell graft. These receptors came from a human donor who donated a stem cell graft to a child with inherited bone marrow failure.

This clonotype was observed a few times. J is TRBJ2-3 and V is TRBV19; 7 positions match TRBD1. Germline V gene lookup returns CDR1 LNHDA and CDR2 SQIVND (reference sequence). The CDR3 consists of 17 residues. V was clipped by 4 bases and J by 0 bases; unmatched bases: 10. CDR3 bases: TGTGCCAGTAGTAAGATGACCGGGACAGCCAGCACAGATACGCAGTATTTT. As protein: CASSKMTGTASTDTQYF. The whole variable domain, filled in from reference TRBV19 and TRBJ2-3, reads DGGITQSPKYLFRKEGQNVTLSCEQNLNHDAMYWYRQDPGQGLRLIYYSQIVNDFQKGDIAEGYSVSREKKESFPLTVTSAQKNPTAFYLCASSKMTGTASTDTQYFGPGTRLTVL.

This clonotype was observed many times. V gene TRBV5-1 combines with J gene TRBJ2-1; no clear D. This CDR3 region has 13 residues. The ends were cut back, 4 bases at V and 5 bases at J, with 10 bases in the middle. Germline V gives CDR1 SGHRS, CDR2 YFSETQ. The CDR3 spells CASSPIMNNEQFF. DNA for the CDR3: TGCGCCAGCAGCCCCATTATGAACAATGAGCAGTTCTTC.

There are many counts of this clonotype. The rearrangement links TRBV5-1 to TRBJ2-3, with D unclear. There are 15 residues in the CDR3. The V end lost 4 bases, the J end lost 0 bases, and 12 bases lay between the germline ends. Looked up from germline, CDR1 is SGHRS and CDR2 is YFSETQ. The CDR3 region has the DNA TGCGCCAGCAGCGCCCGCCTAGGAAGCACAGATACGCAGTATTTT. This encodes CASSARLGSTDTQYF.

In this sample, this clonotype turned up a few times. One base away lies a much larger clone, so this may be a sequencing read error. The chain uses TRBV25-1 and TRBJ1-3, with no clear D. The germline gives CDR1 MGHDK, CDR2 SYGVNS. The CDR3 spans 11 residues. V dropped 5 bases and J dropped 4 bases, with 3 bases sitting between them. The CDR3 region has the DNA TGTGCCAGCAGTTACGGAAACACCATATATTTT. As protein: CASSYGNTIYF.

This clonotype was counted at least ten times. The chain combines TRBV20-1 with TRBJ2-3, with 11 bases that match TRBD2. J lost 6 bases, V lost 4 bases, and 6 bases had no gene match. Germline V gene lookup returns CDR1 DFQATT and CDR2 SNEGSKA (reference sequence). This CDR3 region has 14 residues. The CDR3 DNA is TGCAGTGCTACCGGGACTAGCGGCGGGGATACGCAGTATTTT. As protein: CSATGTSGGDTQYF.